This T cell receptor (beta chain) was documented in a study of neurological immune-mediated disorders. Broader study findings: The most TCR clonal expansion was seen in HTLV-1-associated myelopathy, and the least was seen in multiple sclerosis, which fell below healthy controls.

The time point here: technical triplicate 2. Input was about a million sorted T cells, either CD4+ or CD8+. The authors produced cDNA by 5'RACE using 10-nucleotide random UMIs. TCRdb reanalysed the 5' RACE reads using MiXCR and keeps one entry per CDR3 protein. The data show more than 30,000 distinct CDR3 sequences, with about an eighth seen just once and about 5.7% held by the top ten. The V end was cut by 1 base, the J end by 2 bases, with 12 bases between. The CDR3 loop spans 15 amino acids. Germline CDR1 DFQATT, CDR2 SNEGSKA (reference sequence). This clonotype was seen ten or more times. Antigen: not known.

The TCR originated in a female donor with HTLV-1-associated myelopathy (HAM/TSP). Material for sequencing was CD4+ T cells from blood. The V call is TRBV20-1, the J call TRBJ1-5; TRBD1 is a possible D gene (5 bases). The CDR3 region has the DNA TGCAGTGCTAGAGTTCAGGGTTATGGCAATCAGCCCCAGCATTTT. This encodes CSARVQGYGNQPQHF.